This record covers a single TCR beta chain. The PCR was carried out with 60 Vbeta primers and 13 Jbeta primers. This table comes from immunoSEQ multiplex PCR, and its TCRdb copy is limited to in-frame clones, with some not included. The data hold some 130,000 clones, with 70% to 85% observed a single time. The CDR3 totals 17 residues. CDR1 and CDR2 (germline): LNHDA, SQIVND (reference sequence). V lost 10 bases to trimming and J lost 5 bases; unmatched junction nucleotides: 15. This record belongs to a study of cytomegalovirus exposure and HLA in healthy donors. The chain has TRBV19 and TRBJ2-2; the match to TRBD2 covers 11 bases. This clonotype was sampled from a male donor in good health and CMV-seropositive. Source material: PBMCs. As DNA, the CDR3 is TGTGCCACCCGAAGTACTCGGACTAGCGGGCAAACCGGGGAGCTGTTTTTT. Translating gives CATRSTRTSGQTGELFF.